The clone carrying this TCR beta chain has a single count. Its specificity is not known. The source of the sample is a study of cytomegalovirus exposure and HLA in healthy donors. General study results and limits: Confirmation was obtained in vitro that a few CMV-associated chains are specific for CMV antigens. In a later analysis, the majority of CMV-associated beta chains seemingly showed HLA restriction.

PCR amplification relied on 60 Vbeta primers (plus 13 Jbeta primers). This table comes from immunoSEQ multiplex PCR, and its TCRdb copy is limited to in-frame clones, with some not included. The table lists 75,000 to 100,000 clones, roughly 70% of them singletons. Germline V gene sequence: CDR1 SGHRS, CDR2 YFSETQ. The CDR3 sequence is 14 residues long. Deletions cut 2 bases from V and 8 bases from J, with 13 bases between. The source material was PBMCs. The J gene is TRBJ2-2, the V gene TRBV5-1; D call uncertain. The clonotype was recovered from a male donor in good health and CMV-seronegative. CDR3 loop: CASSFSLEEGELFF. CDR3 nucleotide sequence: TGCGCCAGCAGCTTCTCCCTAGAAGAGGGGGAGCTGTTTTTT.